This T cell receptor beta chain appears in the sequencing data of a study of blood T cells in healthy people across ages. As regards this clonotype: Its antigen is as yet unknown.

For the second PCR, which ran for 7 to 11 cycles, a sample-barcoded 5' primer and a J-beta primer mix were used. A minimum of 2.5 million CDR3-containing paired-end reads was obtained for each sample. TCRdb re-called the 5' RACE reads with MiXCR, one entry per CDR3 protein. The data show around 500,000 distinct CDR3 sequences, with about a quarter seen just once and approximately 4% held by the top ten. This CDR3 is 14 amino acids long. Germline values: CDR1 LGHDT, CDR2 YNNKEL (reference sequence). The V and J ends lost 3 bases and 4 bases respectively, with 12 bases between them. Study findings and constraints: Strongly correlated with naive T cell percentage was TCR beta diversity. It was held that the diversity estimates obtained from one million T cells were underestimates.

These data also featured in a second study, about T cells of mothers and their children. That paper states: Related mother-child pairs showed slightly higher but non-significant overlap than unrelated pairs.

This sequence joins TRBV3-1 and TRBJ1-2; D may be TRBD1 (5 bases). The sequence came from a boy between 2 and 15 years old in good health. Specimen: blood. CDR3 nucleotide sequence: TGTGCCAGCAGCCAGGGACGCCAGTCCTATGGCTACACCTTC. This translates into CASSQGRQSYGYTF.